A single sample gave rise to the 2 T cell receptor beta chains below, sequenced in a study of T-cell memory formation after mild COVID-19. TCRdb itself ran the 5' RACE reads through MiXCR, one entry per CDR3 protein. Of approximately 440,000 distinct CDR3 sequences detected, 15% to 20% appear once; the ten largest clones hold approximately 8.4%. Sequences were obtained from PBMCs or a T cell subset sorted from them (not recorded which). These TCRs come from an adult woman who had mild COVID-19 (a few samples of this study predate the infection). Cell type and time point are not known.

The chain joins TRBV19 to TRBJ2-2; maybe TRBD2 (5 bases). The V gene lost 4 bases and the J gene lost 2 bases, with 8 bases spanning the gap. Per the germline V gene, CDR1 is LNHDA and CDR2 is SQIVND (reference sequence). This CDR3 has 14 amino acids. Here the CDR3 DNA reads TGTGCCAGTAGTAATCCGGGAAACACCGGGGAGCTGTTTTTT. It specifies CASSNPGNTGELFF.

The CDR3 region has the DNA TGTGCCAGCTCACCTCGACAGGCGGTGGACACTGAAGCTTTCTTT. Amino acids: CASSPRQAVDTEAFF. The chain couples TRBV18 to TRBJ1-1; D may be TRBD1 (6 bases). The CDR3 spans 15 residues. V was shortened by 3 bases and J by 3 bases, with 14 bases between the two germline ends. CDR1 and CDR2 from the germline V gene are KGHSH and LQKENI.